A selection of T cell receptor beta chains follows, all from one sample in a study of CD8+ T cells in alopecia areata. Method: immunoSEQ multiplex PCR; TCRdb's copy keeps in-frame clones and lacks some. The sample lists 95,000 to 120,000 clones, about 50% occurring once. The sequencing input was NKG2D-low CD8+ T cells sorted from blood. The source is a human donor with alopecia areata. Both conserved end residues are part of each CDR3. The D gene is left open where the match is weak. Rows give clone size only sometimes, using once, few, many, or a class for an expanded clone.

J gene | clone size | V gene | D gene | CDR3 DNA | CDR3 protein
TRBJ1-2 | NA | TRBV13 | NA | TGTGCCAGCAGCCCCCGGACAGCTCGTCATGGCTACACCTTC | CASSPRTARHGYTF
TRBJ2-5 | NA | TRBV7-6 | NA | TGTGCCAGCAGCTTAGGTCTAGCCCAGTACTTC | CASSLGLAQYF
TRBJ1-1 | NA | TRBV7-9 | NA | TGTGCCAGCAGACCCACAGGGATCACTGAAGCTTTCTTT | CASRPTGITEAFF
TRBJ1-2 | NA | TRBV25-1 | NA | TGTGCCAGCAGACAGGGCAGCTACTATGGCTACACCTTC | CASRQGSYYGYTF
TRBJ2-1 | few | TRBV13 | NA | TGTGCCAGCAGCCTAGGCGATGAGCAGTTCTTC | CASSLGDEQFF
TRBJ1-2 | few | TRBV10-3 | NA | TGTGCCATCACCGCCACCGCTGACTATGGCTACACCTTC | CAITATADYGYTF
TRBJ1-1 | NA | TRBV4-1 | NA | TGCGCCAGCAGCCAAGATCGGCTCGGGACTGAAGCTTTCTTT | CASSQDRLGTEAFF
TRBJ2-7 | NA | TRBV13 | NA | TGTGCCAGCAGCAACAGGTGGGCCGGCTACGAGCAGTACTTC | CASSNRWAGYEQYF
TRBJ2-5 | NA | TRBV18 | NA | TGTGCCAGCACAAACGGGCAGTTCAAAGAGACCCAGTACTTC | CASTNGQFKETQYF
TRBJ2-7 | NA | TRBV27 | TRBD2 | TGTGCCAGCAGGACTAGCGCCTCAGCCCCTTACGAGCAGTACTTC | CASRTSASAPYEQYF
TRBJ2-2 | NA | TRBV11-2 | NA | TGTGCCAGCAGCTCCGGGATTTCTACCGGGGAGCTGTTTTTT | CASSSGISTGELFF
TRBJ2-6 | NA | TRBV9 | NA | TGTGCCAGCAGCGGGATCTACTCTGGGGCCAACGTCCTGACTTTC | CASSGIYSGANVLTF
TRBJ1-4 | once | TRBV4-1 | NA | TGCGCCAGCAGCCAAGATCCAGTTCCTAATGAAAAACTGTTTTTT | CASSQDPVPNEKLFF
TRBJ2-5 | many | TRBV13 | NA | TGTGCCAGCAGCTCTGGCGAGCAAGAGACCCAGTACTTC | CASSSGEQETQYF
TRBJ1-2 | NA | TRBV14 | NA | TGTGCCAGCAGCCAAGATTGGGGGGACTATGGCTACACCTTC | CASSQDWGDYGYTF
TRBJ2-1 | NA | TRBV2 | TRBD2 | TGTGCCAGCAGGGCGAGGCGCCTCCCGGGACTAGCGGGAGAGGCCTACAATGAGCAGTTCTTC | CASRARRLPGLAGEAYNEQFF
TRBJ2-7 | NA | TRBV9 | NA | TGTGCCAGCAGCGTAGTGGCAGGGGACGCCTACGAGCAGTACTTC | CASSVVAGDAYEQYF
TRBJ2-1 | NA | TRBV30 | NA | TGTGCCTGGAGTTTCCGTAACCTATACAATGAGCAGTTCTTC | CAWSFRNLYNEQFF
TRBJ1-1 | NA | TRBV29-1 | TRBD1 | TGCAGCGTACCAGGAACAGGGGAGTCCACTGAAGCTTTCTTT | CSVPGTGESTEAFF
TRBJ1-5 | NA | TRBV5-1 | TRBD1 | TGCGCCAGCAGCTCAGGACAGGGCTACAATCAGCCCCAGCATTTT | CASSSGQGYNQPQHF
TRBJ2-1 | NA | TRBV13 | NA | TGTGCCAGCAGCTTAAGATCAGCGGTTGAGCAGTTCTTC | CASSLRSAVEQFF
TRBJ2-1 | NA | TRBV7-8 | NA | TGTGCCAGCAGCGTACCGACTAGTGAGCAGTTCTTC | CASSVPTSEQFF
TRBJ2-3 | NA | TRBV7-8 | NA | TGTGCCAGCAGCTTAGTGAGAGGCCGCACAGATACGCAGTATTTT | CASSLVRGRTDTQYF
TRBJ2-5 | NA | TRBV4-1 | NA | TGCGCCAGCAGCCAAGAGGGACGGATTCTACAAGAGACCCAGTACTTC | CASSQEGRILQETQYF
TRBJ2-5 | NA | TRBV7-8 | TRBD1 | TGTGCCAGCAGCAGACAGGGGGCCCAAGAGACCCAGTACTTC | CASSRQGAQETQYF
TRBJ2-5 | NA | TRBV28 | TRBD1 | TGTGCCAGCAGTAAAACCGGGACAGGGGGCGAAGAGACCCAGTACTTC | CASSKTGTGGEETQYF
TRBJ1-1 | NA | TRBV5-1 | TRBD1 | TGCGCCAGCAGCTCCTTGACAGGGGAGAACACTGAAGCTTTCTTT | CASSSLTGENTEAFF
TRBJ1-1 | NA | TRBV27 | TRBD1 | TGTGCCAGCAGTGATAACAGGGGGCTGGTTCGGGAAGCTTTCTTT | CASSDNRGLVREAFF
TRBJ2-1 | NA | TRBV28 | TRBD2 | TGTGCCAGCAGTTTGACTAGCGGACACAATGAGCAGTTCTTC | CASSLTSGHNEQFF
TRBJ1-2 | NA | TRBV7-9 | TRBD1 | TGTGCCAGCAGCTCAGGGACAGGGCCAATCTATGGCTACACCTTC | CASSSGTGPIYGYTF
TRBJ2-7 | NA | TRBV28 | NA | TGTGCCAGCACCATATCCAGGGTGGTAGGCTACGAGCAGTACTTC | CASTISRVVGYEQYF
TRBJ1-1 | few | TRBV19 | NA | TGTGCCAGTAGCATTGTGCAATACACTGAAGCTTTCTTT | CASSIVQYTEAFF
TRBJ2-1 | NA | TRBV27 | TRBD2 | TGTGCCAGCAGTTTTAGCGGGATGACGACCAATGAGCAGTTCTTC | CASSFSGMTTNEQFF
TRBJ1-2 | NA | TRBV7-2 | NA | TGTGCCAGCAGCTTAGAGTACGGCTACACCTTC | CASSLEYGYTF
TRBJ2-1 | many | TRBV19 | NA | TGTGCCAGTAGTATGCGGTCCGTGGGAGCCGGGAATGAGCAGTTCTTC | CASSMRSVGAGNEQFF
TRBJ1-1 | NA | TRBV27 | NA | TGTGCCAGCAGTTTAGTCCTGAACACTGAAGCTTTCTTT | CASSLVLNTEAFF
TRBJ2-7 | NA | TRBV5-1 | TRBD1 | TGCGCCAGCAGTCGGGGACAGGGGGCTTACGAGCAGTACTTC | CASSRGQGAYEQYF
TRBJ2-1 | NA | TRBV29-1 | NA | TGCAGCGTTGAAGGCGGGGGACAGGAGTCCTACAATGAGCAGTTCTTC | CSVEGGGQESYNEQFF
TRBJ2-7 | once | TRBV28 | NA | TGTGCCAGCAGTTTAATCCCAGCAGGCGACGAGCAGTACTTC | CASSLIPAGDEQYF
TRBJ2-4 | NA | TRBV25-1 | NA | TGTGCCAGCAGTGATGGGTACGGGGAAAACATTCAGTACTTC | CASSDGYGENIQYF
TRBJ1-1 | NA | TRBV30 | NA | TGTGCCTGGAGTGTAAGTGGGACTGAAGCTTTCTTT | CAWSVSGTEAFF
TRBJ1-1 | NA | TRBV2 | NA | TGTGCCAGCAGGTCGGGAAGGGGTACTGAAGCTTTCTTT | CASRSGRGTEAFF
TRBJ1-4 | NA | TRBV4-1 | TRBD1 | TGCGCCAGCAGCCAAGCGCTGACGCCGGGACAGGGATCAACTAATGAAAAACTGTTTTTT | CASSQALTPGQGSTNEKLFF
TRBJ2-7 | NA | TRBV2 | NA | TGTGCCAGGAGTGCCCCTGGCGAGCTGGCCTACGAGCAGTACTTC | CARSAPGELAYEQYF
TRBJ2-7 | few | TRBV7-6 | TRBD2 | TGTGCCAGCAGCCCAGACGGGACTAGATCCTACGAGCAGTACTTC | CASSPDGTRSYEQYF
TRBJ2-7 | NA | TRBV4-1 | NA | TGCGCCAGCAGCCAAGCCGCGGCGGCTTCCTACGAGCAGTACTTC | CASSQAAAASYEQYF
TRBJ2-7 | NA | TRBV7-6 | TRBD1 | TGTGCCAGCAGTCAGACAGGGGCCTACGAGCAGTACTTC | CASSQTGAYEQYF
TRBJ2-3 | few | TRBV2 | TRBD2 | TGTGCCAGCAGTGAATCCCTAGCGGGAAGCTTGAATACGCAGTATTTT | CASSESLAGSLNTQYF
TRBJ2-7 | NA | TRBV7-9 | TRBD2 | TGTGCCAGCAGCTCGGGACTAGCGGGAGGCAAAAACTATGAGCAGTACTTC | CASSSGLAGGKNYEQYF
TRBJ2-3 | NA | TRBV13 | NA | TGTGCCAGCAGCTTACGGGGGGCGGGAGCTCGTCTTAGCACAGATACGCAGTATTTT | CASSLRGAGARLSTDTQYF
TRBJ1-1 | once | TRBV4-1 | NA | TGCGCCAGCAGCCAAGATAGGGCGGCGAACACTGAAGCTTTCTTT | CASSQDRAANTEAFF
TRBJ2-1 | once | TRBV7-9 | TRBD2 | TGTGCCAGCAGCTTAGCTACGTTAGCGGGAGGGTTTGATGAGCAGTTCTTC | CASSLATLAGGFDEQFF
TRBJ2-1 | NA | TRBV15 | NA | TGTGCCACCAGCAGAGTACGCACAGGATACAATGAGCAGTTCTTC | CATSRVRTGYNEQFF
TRBJ2-5 | few | TRBV2 | TRBD1 | TGTGCCAGCAGTGAAGCCGGGACAGGGTTTCGGGAGACCCAGTACTTC | CASSEAGTGFRETQYF
TRBJ2-1 | NA | TRBV27 | TRBD2 | TGTGCCAGCAGTTCCGGGACTAGTCGTGTTTTTGCTGAGCAGTTCTTC | CASSSGTSRVFAEQFF
TRBJ2-7 | NA | TRBV28 | TRBD2 | TGTGCCAGCAGCCCCGGGACTAGCGGATCATACGAGCAGTACTTC | CASSPGTSGSYEQYF